This T cell receptor (beta chain) was identified during a study of cytomegalovirus exposure and HLA in healthy donors. Broader study findings: There were about 160 TCR beta chains listed as cytomegalovirus-associated. It emerged from a later analysis that several of the most significant clusters appeared to be linked to common viral pathogens.

The PCR had 60 Vbeta and 13 Jbeta primers. Source study methods: There were around 80 million unique TCR beta chains by a later count, and around 10 million of them were shared. Libraries were prepared by immunoSEQ multiplex PCR; TCRdb keeps only in-frame clonotypes and omits some of them. V, J and clone size are those of that table, while D and trimming were read from the DNA. Of roughly 290,000 clones listed, about 90% are singletons. Germline V gene lookup returns CDR1 GTSNPN and CDR2 SVGIG (reference sequence). Trimming removed 1 base at V and 2 bases at J, with 7 bases between. This CDR3 contains 13 residues. As concerns this clone: The antigen remains unidentified.

The TCR comes from a woman under 30 in good health and CMV-seronegative. The V and J genes are TRBV30 and TRBJ2-3; D is uncertain. The sequenced material came from PBMCs. In DNA form, the CDR3 reads TGTGCCTGGAGTGGTGACAACACAGATACGCAGTATTTT. Translation: CAWSGDNTDTQYF.